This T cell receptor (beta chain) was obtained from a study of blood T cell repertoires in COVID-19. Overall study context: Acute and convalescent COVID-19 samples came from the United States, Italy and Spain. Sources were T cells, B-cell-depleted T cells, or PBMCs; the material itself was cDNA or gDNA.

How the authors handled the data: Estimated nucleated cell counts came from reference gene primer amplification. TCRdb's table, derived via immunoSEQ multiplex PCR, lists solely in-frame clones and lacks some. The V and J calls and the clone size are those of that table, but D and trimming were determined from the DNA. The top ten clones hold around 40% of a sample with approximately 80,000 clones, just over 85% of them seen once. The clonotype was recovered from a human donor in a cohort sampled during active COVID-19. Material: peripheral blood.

This CDR3 reads CASSLVRGGAETQYF. Written as DNA, the CDR3 is TGTGCCAGCAGTTTGGTGAGAGGAGGGGCAGAGACCCAGTACTTC. The chain carries TRBV27 and TRBJ2-5; D possibly corresponds to TRBD2 (6 bases). V lost 3 bases and J 4 bases, leaving 15 bases between the germline ends. The CDR3 consists of 15 residues. Germline V gene lookup returns CDR1 MNHEY and CDR2 SMNVEV (reference sequence).